This T cell receptor beta chain was sequenced for a study of T cell repertoires in cytomegalovirus infection (dated by TCRdb to about 2019). For the wider study: The HLA type of each donor mattered for the analysis, because public TCR beta signatures pointed to carriage of CMV infection along with the matching HLA type. The investigation overall reported the following: The ex vivo response was dominated by HLA-C-restricted CMV-specific TCR beta clonotypes, which also provided the single most frequent clonotype in two of eight donors. Carriers of CMV infection plus the relevant HLA type were discriminated by the cumulative frequency of public TCR beta family members in the study cohort and in an independent roughly 400-donor cohort.

In regard to this clonotype: Its antigen is not yet known. Qualities for individual bases were not recorded, and no much larger clone is one base off.

The CDR3 has 12 amino acids, counting the end cysteine and valine. Only CDR3 DNA remains: 36 bases, in frame from the first base. V is reduced by 4 bases and J by 5 bases, leaving a spacing of 12 bases between them. The germline V gene gives CDR1 as SQVTM and CDR2 as ANQGSEA. Reads for this sample came from an Illumina HiSeq 1500. TCRdb trimmed public reads at Q25 via fastp, called clones via MiXCR and kept in-frame beta chains. Each entry is one CDR3 protein sequence, shown with its most common DNA and genes. This sample gives some 70,000 distinct CDR3 sequences in total; around 21% of them show up just once. The ten most abundant clones make up roughly 80% of the sample.

Here the chain combines TRBV29-1 and TRBJ2-7; the D gene is perhaps TRBD1, from 6 matching bases. The source material was PBMCs, sequenced either directly or after in vitro stimulation (not recorded which). The source is a human donor in good health (CMV status not recorded). Some clones in this sample may be carry-over from other donors' samples. Read as DNA, the sequence is TGCAGCGTTGTTCAGGGGAACAACGAGCAGTACGTC. This yields the protein CSVVQGNNEQYV.